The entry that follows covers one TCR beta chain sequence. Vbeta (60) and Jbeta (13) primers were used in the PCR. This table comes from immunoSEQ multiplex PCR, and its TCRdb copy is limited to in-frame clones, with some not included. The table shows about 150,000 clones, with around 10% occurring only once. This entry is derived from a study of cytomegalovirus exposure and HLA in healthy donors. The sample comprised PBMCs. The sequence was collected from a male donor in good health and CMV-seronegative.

The DNA for the CDR3 is TGTGCCAGCAGTTTCGGACAGGAGGGGCAGCCCCAGCATTTT. Its translation: CASSFGQEGQPQHF. The chain links TRBV28 to TRBJ1-5, with 7 bases aligning to TRBD1. The CDR3 covers 14 residues. The V gene's germline CDR1 is MDHEN and CDR2 SYDVKM. After removal of 3 bases from V and 7 bases from J, the junction contained 6 bases not matched to a gene.